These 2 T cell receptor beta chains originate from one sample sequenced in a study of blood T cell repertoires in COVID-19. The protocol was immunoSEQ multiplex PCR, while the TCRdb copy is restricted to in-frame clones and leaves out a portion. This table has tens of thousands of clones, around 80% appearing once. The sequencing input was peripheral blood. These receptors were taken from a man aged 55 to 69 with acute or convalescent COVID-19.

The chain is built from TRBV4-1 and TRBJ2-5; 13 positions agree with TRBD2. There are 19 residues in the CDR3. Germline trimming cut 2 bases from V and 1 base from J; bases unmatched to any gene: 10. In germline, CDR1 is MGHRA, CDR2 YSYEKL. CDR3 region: CASSQLGTSGAPLQETQYF. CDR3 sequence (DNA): TGCGCCAGCAGCCAACTAGGGACTAGCGGGGCGCCCCTCCAAGAGACCCAGTACTTC.

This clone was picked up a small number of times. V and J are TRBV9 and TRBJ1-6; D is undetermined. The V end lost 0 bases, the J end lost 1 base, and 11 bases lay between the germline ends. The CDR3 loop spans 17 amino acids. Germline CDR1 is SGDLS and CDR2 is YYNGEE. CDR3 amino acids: CASSVGGGWSYNSPLHF. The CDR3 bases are TGTGCCAGCAGCGTAGGAGGAGGGTGGTCCTATAATTCACCCCTCCACTTT.